A single sample is the source of the 7 T cell receptor beta chains below, sequenced in a study of shared clonotypes between healthy human individuals. The naive CD8 subset, CD45RO-negative cells positively selected for CCR7, excluded terminally differentiated effector memory CD45RA+ cells. Sequenced by immunoSEQ multiplex PCR; TCRdb stores in-frame clones only, minus some. The sample has around 2.1 million clones, around 93% seen once; the top ten hold more than 1.5%. The sample was naive CD8+ T cells from PBMCs. All receptors derive from a man between 18 and 35 years old in good health. Some clones in this sample may be carry-over from other donors' samples.

The rearrangement joins TRBV28 to TRBJ1-5; D ambiguous. The CDR3 has 15 amino acids. CDR1 and CDR2 from the germline V gene are MDHEN and SYDVKM. V was cut by 7 bases and J by 2 bases, with 15 bases left in between. CDR3 loop: CASTRFGQGNQPQHF. The CDR3 DNA reads TGTGCCAGCACTCGCTTCGGGCAGGGCAATCAGCCCCAGCATTTT.

The genes are TRBV7-9 and TRBJ1-2; no clear D. The CDR3 covers 14 residues. V was pared by 3 bases and J by 4 bases, with 12 bases between. The germline V gene encodes CDR1 SEHNR and CDR2 FQNEAQ (reference sequence). The CDR3 nucleotides read TGTGCCAGCAGCTTTCCTCTGCCCCTCTATGGCTACACCTTC. This gives the protein CASSFPLPLYGYTF.

The chain is built from TRBV28 and TRBJ2-3; D may be TRBD2 (6 bases). This CDR3 comprises 15 residues. Germline V gene data show CDR1 as MDHEN and CDR2 as SYDVKM. V was shortened by 3 bases and J by 9 bases, with 19 bases between the two germline ends. CDR3 residues: CASSLVRQSGRTQYF. CDR3 DNA: TGTGCCAGCAGTTTGGTGCGGCAAAGTGGGAGGACGCAGTATTTT.

This chain joins TRBV10-3 and TRBJ2-1, with 12 bases that match TRBD1. The trim removed 10 bases at V and 4 bases at J, leaving 14 bases unmatched. Germline V gives CDR1 ENHRY, CDR2 SYGVKD. The length of the CDR3 is 17 residues. The CDR3 DNA reads TGTGCCACCCTGGGACAGGGGGCGAGTGTATGGTACAATGAGCAGTTCTTC. Translated, it gives CATLGQGASVWYNEQFF.

The chain recombines TRBV27 with TRBJ2-3; TRBD2 might be the D (6 bases). Deletions cut 6 bases from V and 3 bases from J, with 13 bases between. CDR1 MNHEY and CDR2 SMNVEV come from the germline V gene (reference sequence). The CDR3 totals 14 residues. The CDR3 is CASRRLASTDTQYF. The CDR3 coding sequence is TGTGCCAGCAGACGTCTAGCGTCGACAGATACGCAGTATTTT.

The V call is TRBV6-6, the J call TRBJ2-3; 7 bases are shared with TRBD2. The V gene's germline CDR1 is MNHNY and CDR2 SVGAGI (reference sequence). Germline trimming cut 7 bases from V and 7 bases from J; bases unmatched to any gene: 17. This CDR3 has 16 residues. This CDR3 reads CASTPGLGAYTHTQYF. As DNA, the CDR3 is TGTGCCAGCACCCCCGGACTAGGCGCCTACACGCATACGCAGTATTTT.

The CDR3 loop is CASSLSGNRGWQFF. CDR3 nucleotides: TGTGCCAGCAGTTTAAGCGGCAACAGGGGATGGCAGTTCTTC. V and J are TRBV28 and TRBJ2-1, with TRBD1 identical over 7 bases. Trimming took 2 bases from V and 12 from J; bases not matched to a gene: 10. This CDR3 is 14 amino acids long. Germline lookup yields CDR1 MDHEN and CDR2 SYDVKM.